These 10 T cell receptor beta chains were all obtained from the same sample, sequenced in a study of siplizumab effects on memory and regulatory T cells. The table came from immunoSEQ multiplex PCR; TCRdb's copy has only in-frame clones and leaves some out. The repertoire includes roughly 120,000 clones, roughly 92% of them detected once, and 1% to 1.5% sits in the top ten. Sequenced: CD4+ T cells sorted from blood. These receptors originate from a human donor in good health.

V is TRBV6-1 and J is TRBJ2-7, with unresolved D. Looked up from germline, CDR1 is MNHNS and CDR2 is SASEGT. The V and J ends lost 4 bases and 3 bases respectively, with 22 bases between them. This CDR3 contains 17 residues. Written as DNA, the CDR3 is TGTGCCAGCAGTGGGGCCTCGGCCCGAGGCTTTCGCTACGAGCAGTACTTC. Protein product: CASSGASARGFRYEQYF.

V and J are TRBV5-1 and TRBJ2-7; 7 bases are a match to TRBD1. From germline, CDR1 is SGHRS and CDR2 YFSETQ. There are 12 residues in the CDR3. Losses at the gene ends were 4 bases for V and 6 bases for J; bases not matched to a gene: 4. CDR3 protein: CASSATGFEQYF. DNA for the CDR3: TGCGCCAGCAGCGCGACAGGGTTCGAGCAGTACTTC.

V gene TRBV6-5 combines with J gene TRBJ1-4; tentative D call: TRBD1 (5 bases). Between the trimmed V and J ends, which lost 5 bases and 0 bases, there was a span of 10 bases. Germline CDR1 and CDR2: MNHEY and SVGAGI. The CDR3 is 15 amino acids. The chain's CDR3 is CASSGGIATNEKLFF. Written as DNA, the CDR3 is TGTGCCAGCAGTGGGGGGATTGCAACTAATGAAAAACTGTTTTTT.

The chain recombines TRBV5-1 with TRBJ1-2, with no clear D. The V and J ends lost 2 bases and 7 bases respectively, with 18 bases between them. Germline V lookup: CDR1 SGHRS, CDR2 YFSETQ. The CDR3 loop spans 15 amino acids. CDR3 amino acids: CASSLEAAASGGYTF. The CDR3 region has the DNA TGCGCCAGCAGCTTAGAAGCAGCGGCCTCGGGTGGCTACACCTTC.

The CDR3 DNA sequence: TGCGCCAGCAGCCCCCAGGGCGGGGCGACTCCCTACGAGCAGTACTTC. It yields the protein CASSPQGGATPYEQYF. This rearrangement joins TRBV5-1 to TRBJ2-7; D is possibly TRBD2 (6 bases). V shed 4 bases and J shed 2 bases, with 19 bases lying between them. The CDR3 is 16 residues long. The germline V gene encodes CDR1 SGHRS and CDR2 YFSETQ.

The chain has TRBV4-2 and TRBJ2-3, with TRBD2 identical over 8 bases. V lost 0 bases to trimming and J lost 4 bases; unmatched junction nucleotides: 12. The CDR3 is 18 amino acids. Looked up from germline, CDR1 is LGHNA and CDR2 is YNFKEQ. CDR3 DNA: TGTGCCAGCAGCCAAGAGCAGCCGCGGCGGGGGGACTCAGATACGCAGTATTTT. Protein product: CASSQEQPRRGDSDTQYF.

The J gene is TRBJ2-3, the V gene TRBV15, with D perhaps matching TRBD1 (7 bases). The CDR3 is made up of 13 amino acids. V lost 5 bases, J lost 14 bases, and 20 bases lay in between. Germline lookup yields CDR1 LNHNV and CDR2 YYDKDF (reference sequence). Here the CDR3 reads CATSALGGGGSYF. CDR3 coding DNA: TGTGCCACCAGCGCTCTTGGTGGAGGGGGCTCGTATTTT.

The chain employs TRBV7-9 and TRBJ2-7; D unresolved. Between the trimmed V and J ends, which lost 5 bases and 2 bases, there was a span of 7 bases. CDR3 length equals 12 residues. Germline CDR1 and CDR2: SEHNR and FQNEAQ (reference sequence). This CDR3 reads CASSTSTYEQYF. In DNA form, the CDR3 reads TGTGCCAGCAGCACCTCTACCTACGAGCAGTACTTC.

This chain links TRBV6-5 with TRBJ1-2; weak D call: TRBD1 (5 bases). Trimming shortened V by 2 bases and J by 3 bases, and 10 bases separated the two germline ends. The CDR3 totals 14 residues. The germline V gene encodes CDR1 MNHEY and CDR2 SVGAGI. The CDR3 loop reads CASSYRGVDYGYTF. CDR3 DNA: TGTGCCAGCAGTTACAGAGGGGTTGACTATGGCTACACCTTC.

V usage is TRBV5-1 and J usage is TRBJ1-1; the D is unclear. Trimming took off 4 bases at V and 7 bases at J, with 14 bases between the two ends. Germline V gene sequence: CDR1 SGHRS, CDR2 YFSETQ. CDR3 size: 13 residues. CDR3: CASSTSIQNEAFF. CDR3 DNA: TGCGCCAGCAGCACCTCAATACAGAATGAAGCTTTCTTT.